A selection of T cell receptor beta chains follows, all from one sample in a study of shared clonotypes between healthy human individuals. TCRdb's copy holds only in-frame clones and misses some; the assay was immunoSEQ multiplex PCR. The profile shows about 110,000 clones, approximately 70% of them singletons. The sample was memory CD8+ T cells sorted from blood. The receptors shown here come from a young woman in good health. Each CDR3 is given with its conserved first and last residue. The D gene is left open where the match is weak. For some rows the clone size is stated as once, few or many, or as a class when expanded; others skip it.

NA	TRBV5-1	NA	TRBJ2-4	CASSLEVGLPKNIQYF	TGCGCCAGCAGCTTGGAGGTGGGGCTCCCCAAAAACATTCAGTACTTC
NA	TRBV28	NA	TRBJ1-2	CASTSNYGYTF	TGTGCCAGCACTAGTAACTATGGCTACACCTTC
NA	TRBV6-4	NA	TRBJ2-3	CASSFSGESDTQYF	TGTGCCAGCAGTTTTTCGGGAGAATCAGATACGCAGTATTTT
NA	TRBV25-1	NA	TRBJ2-7	CASALGRSSYEQYF	TGTGCCAGCGCCTTGGGACGGAGTTCCTACGAGCAGTACTTC
NA	TRBV25-1	NA	TRBJ1-1	CASSVGGFAEAFF	TGTGCCAGCAGTGTGGGCGGCTTCGCGGAAGCTTTCTTT
TRBD2	TRBV2	many	TRBJ2-7	CASNWVSSGRAVDYEQYF	TGTGCCAGCAACTGGGTGTCTAGCGGGAGGGCCGTGGATTACGAGCAGTACTTC
NA	TRBV19	NA	TRBJ2-7	CASSHGTYEQYF	TGTGCCAGTAGCCACGGGACCTACGAGCAGTACTTC
NA	TRBV27	many	TRBJ2-7	CASSSTPADYEQYF	TGTGCCAGCAGTTCGACCCCAGCCGACTACGAGCAGTACTTC
TRBD2	TRBV5-1	NA	TRBJ2-2	CASSWGLNTGELFF	TGCGCCAGCAGTTGGGGACTAAACACCGGGGAGCTGTTTTTT
NA	TRBV27	NA	TRBJ2-3	CASSLTGTDTQYF	TGTGCCAGCAGTTTAACCGGCACAGATACGCAGTATTTT
NA	TRBV11-2	few	TRBJ2-5	CASSLEVGVETQYF	TGTGCCAGCAGCTTAGAGGTGGGGGTGGAGACCCAGTACTTC
NA	TRBV7-8	few	TRBJ2-7	CASSLWVEQYF	TGTGCCAGCAGCTTATGGGTCGAGCAGTACTTC
NA	TRBV29-1	many	TRBJ2-5	CSVEYRSGETQYF	TGCAGCGTTGAATACCGGTCCGGAGAGACCCAGTACTTC
NA	TRBV11-2	once	TRBJ2-1	CASSLDVGHNEQFF	TGTGCCAGCAGCTTAGATGTGGGGCACAATGAGCAGTTCTTC
NA	TRBV28	once	TRBJ2-2	CASIRGRNTGELFF	TGTGCCAGCATCCGCGGGCGGAACACCGGGGAGCTGTTTTTT
NA	TRBV2	NA	TRBJ2-1	CASSPGVPWYNEQFF	TGTGCCAGCAGTCCTGGGGTCCCCTGGTACAATGAGCAGTTCTTC
TRBD2	TRBV19	NA	TRBJ2-3	CAHETSAEYTDTQYF	TGTGCCCACGAGACTAGCGCCGAGTACACAGATACGCAGTATTTT
NA	TRBV5-6	many	TRBJ1-1	CASSPYRESVRTEAFF	TGTGCCAGCAGCCCTTACAGGGAATCTGTCCGTACTGAAGCTTTCTTT
NA	TRBV9	NA	TRBJ1-3	CASSPLSGLNTIYF	TGTGCCAGCAGCCCCCTTAGCGGGTTAAACACCATATATTTT
NA	TRBV5-1	few	TRBJ2-1	CASSYTRDNEQFF	TGCGCCAGCAGCTACACCAGGGACAATGAGCAGTTCTTC
NA	TRBV25-1	NA	TRBJ2-2	CASSEGTGELFF	TGTGCCAGCAGTGAGGGGACCGGGGAGCTGTTTTTT
TRBD2	TRBV5-1	NA	TRBJ2-7	CASRETSLDEQYF	TGCGCCAGCAGGGAGACTAGCTTAGACGAGCAGTACTTC
NA	TRBV10-1	NA	TRBJ2-3	CASSRDITTDTQYF	TGCGCCAGCAGTAGGGACATTACAACAGATACGCAGTATTTT
NA	TRBV25-1	NA	TRBJ2-2	CASSGANGRGELFF	TGTGCCAGCAGTGGGGCCAATGGTCGAGGGGAGCTGTTTTTT
NA	TRBV5-1	NA	TRBJ2-5	CASSLGLSLTGTQYF	TGCGCCAGCAGCTTGGGCTTATCTCTCACGGGGACCCAGTACTTC
TRBD1	TRBV28	NA	TRBJ2-2	CASSSVDRGRTGELFF	TGTGCCAGCAGTTCAGTAGACAGGGGAAGGACCGGGGAGCTGTTTTTT
NA	TRBV5-5	NA	TRBJ2-7	CASSLAFRGVPYEQYF	TGTGCCAGCAGCTTGGCCTTCAGGGGTGTCCCCTACGAGCAGTACTTC
NA	TRBV10-3	NA	TRBJ2-3	CAISSSETTDTQYF	TGTGCCATCAGCTCTAGCGAAACCACAGATACGCAGTATTTT
NA	TRBV7-9	NA	TRBJ1-2	CASTSPWVPSGYTF	TGTGCCAGCACCTCCCCGTGGGTTCCCTCCGGCTACACCTTC
TRBD1	TRBV9	NA	TRBJ1-4	CASSVAGTGGEKLFF	TGTGCCAGCAGCGTAGCCGGGACAGGGGGCGAAAAACTGTTTTTT
TRBD1	TRBV5-4	NA	TRBJ2-7	CASSPNPTGQGREQYF	TGTGCCAGCAGCCCCAACCCCACGGGACAGGGGCGCGAGCAGTACTTC